The 2 T cell receptor beta chains reported below all come from one sample, sequenced in a study of response to subunit inactivated influenza vaccine. TCRdb re-called the RT-PCR reads through MiXCR, storing one row per CDR3 protein. The sample includes roughly 460,000 distinct CDR3 sequences, around 9.9% of them seen just once. This sample comprised PBMCs from blood, obtained about 40 days after vaccination. Receptors were obtained from a man aged 50-60 years who received an inactivated influenza vaccine.

This chain connects TRBV12-3 or TRBV12-4 to TRBJ2-5, with 8 nucleotides matching TRBD1. The CDR3 length is 14 residues. V lost 3 bases to trimming and J lost 4 bases; unmatched junction nucleotides: 4. The CDR3 is CASSFYGTGETQYF. In nucleotides, the CDR3 is TGTGCCAGCAGTTTCTATGGGACAGGAGAGACCCAGTACTTC.

This clonotype was found many times. The gene calls are TRBV28 and TRBJ2-5; unclear D gene. Trimming stripped 2 bases from V and 1 base from J, with 11 bases between. This CDR3 has 15 residues. Per germline, CDR1 MDHEN and CDR2 SYDVKM. CDR3 nucleotides: TGTGCCAGCAGTTTAGGCGTCAGGATCCAAGAGACCCAGTACTTC. Its translation: CASSLGVRIQETQYF.